This TCR beta chain was obtained from a study of radiotherapy plus CTLA-4 blockade in lung cancer. The table came from immunoSEQ multiplex PCR; TCRdb's copy has only in-frame clones and leaves some out. The table lists 90,000 to 130,000 clones, approximately 77% of them singletons. Germline lookup yields CDR1 SEHNR and CDR2 FQNEAQ (reference sequence). V shed 1 base and J shed 8 bases, with 11 bases lying between them. The CDR3 spans 13 residues. This clonotype was obtained from a human donor with non-small cell lung cancer that progressed on radiotherapy plus ipilimumab. Some clones in this sample may be carry-over from other donors' samples. The specimen was peripheral blood, collected from a patient treated with radiotherapy plus ipilimumab. This chain joins TRBV7-9 and TRBJ1-1; D unclear. The CDR3 loop reads CASSLGGSTEAFF. The CDR3 nucleotides read TGTGCCAGCAGCTTAGGGGGTTCGACCGAAGCTTTCTTT.